The 11 T cell receptor beta chains reported below all come from one sample, sequenced in a study of response to subunit inactivated influenza vaccine. TCRdb re-derived calls from the RT-PCR reads in MiXCR, one entry per CDR3 protein. The table lists 610,000 or so distinct CDR3 sequences, 14% of them singletons. The material was PBMCs from blood, obtained 11 to 12 days after vaccination. Every receptor here comes from a man in his fifties or sixties who received an inactivated influenza vaccine.

This clonotype has only a few counts. The CDR3 DNA reads TGTGCCAGCATCCCAGCTAGAAGGGCAAATTCACCCCTCCACTTT. Protein: CASIPARRANSPLHF. This sequence joins TRBV2 and TRBJ1-6; D gene unclear. The germline V gene has CDR1 SNHLY and CDR2 FYNNEI. Trimming removed 7 bases from V and 7 bases from J, with 17 bases in between. The CDR3 sequence is 15 residues long.

The rearrangement uses TRBV19 and TRBJ2-3; possibly TRBD1 for D (6 bases). V was trimmed by 5 bases and J by 2 bases, leaving 14 bases between them. The CDR3 length is 15 residues. CDR1 and CDR2 (germline): LNHDA, SQIVND (reference sequence). CDR3 amino acids: CASSDRDTYTDTQYF. In nucleotides, the CDR3 is TGTGCCAGTAGTGACCGGGACACATACACAGATACGCAGTATTTT.

The rearrangement links TRBV7-3 to TRBJ2-1, with D perhaps assigned TRBD1 or TRBD2 (5 bases each). V lost 5 bases and J 8 bases, leaving 13 bases between the germline ends. CDR3 length: 13 amino acids. CDR1 is SGHTA, CDR2 FQGTGA, per germline. CDR3 sequence reads: CASSQWGFDEQFF. The CDR3 DNA reads TGTGCCAGCAGCCAATGGGGGTTCGATGAGCAGTTCTTC.

Only a few counts were recorded for this clonotype. The rearrangement links TRBV4-3 to TRBJ2-5, with a possible D match to TRBD1 (6 bases). Germline values: CDR1 LGHNA, CDR2 YSLEER. V was pared by 0 bases and J by 5 bases, with 13 bases between. There are 15 residues in the CDR3. As DNA, the CDR3 is TGCGCCAGCAGCCAAGATTCAGGGGCGGAGGAGACCCAGTACTTC. It yields the protein CASSQDSGAEETQYF.

This clonotype was counted only a few times. The rearrangement joins TRBV4-1 to TRBJ1-1; D unresolved. Germline V gene sequence: CDR1 MGHRA, CDR2 YSYEKL. V was trimmed by 5 bases and J by 1 base, leaving 8 bases between them. This CDR3 spans 13 amino acids. The CDR3, as DNA: TGCGCCAGCAGCTCCGCCCAGAACACTGAAGCTTTCTTT. Translated, it gives CASSSAQNTEAFF.

This clonotype showed up many times. V gene TRBV5-1 combines with J gene TRBJ1-6; D might be TRBD1 (5 bases). Trimming pared 3 bases from V and 5 bases from J, leaving 15 bases between. Germline assignment: CDR1 SGHRS and CDR2 YFSETQ. The CDR3 is 16 amino acids. This chain's CDR3 is CASSYSPGQNNSPLHF. The CDR3 nucleotides are TGCGCCAGCAGCTATAGCCCGGGGCAAAATAATTCACCCCTCCACTTT.

This clonotype turned up a few times. The V call is TRBV7-9, the J call TRBJ2-3, with 11 bases fitting TRBD2. This CDR3 has 17 amino acids. The V gene end was trimmed by 4 bases and the J gene end by 2 bases; junction bases not matched to a gene: 8. Germline V gives CDR1 SEHNR, CDR2 FQNEAQ (reference sequence). The CDR3 sequence: CASSSRTSGQPTDTQYF. In DNA, the CDR3 is TGTGCCAGCAGCTCTAGGACTAGCGGGCAACCCACAGATACGCAGTATTTT.

The V and J genes are TRBV27 and TRBJ2-5; perhaps D is TRBD1 or TRBD2 (5 bases each). The CDR3 spans 13 residues. Trimming took off 4 bases at V and 5 bases at J, with 11 bases between the two ends. Germline V gives CDR1 MNHEY, CDR2 SMNVEV (reference sequence). The CDR3 nucleotides are TGTGCCAGCAGTTCTTGGGGGTCGGAGACCCAGTACTTC. This gives the protein CASSSWGSETQYF.

This clonotype was observed a handful of times. The chain carries TRBV4-1 and TRBJ2-4, with TRBD2 matching 7 bases. V dropped 4 bases and J dropped 2; count of bases not matched to a gene: 8. CDR1 is MGHRA and CDR2 is YSYEKL in the germline V gene. CDR3 length equals 16 residues. CDR3 DNA sequence: TGCGCCAGCAGCCCCCGGGGAGGGTTGACCAAAAACATTCAGTACTTC. It yields the protein CASSPRGGLTKNIQYF.

This clonotype was found many times. The chain links TRBV20-1 to TRBJ2-7; possibly TRBD1 for D (6 bases). The CDR3 has 12 amino acids. Germline V lookup: CDR1 DFQATT, CDR2 SNEGSKA (reference sequence). Trimming took off 3 bases at V and 2 bases at J, with 8 bases between the two ends. The CDR3 spells CSARGQAYEQYF. CDR3 coding DNA: TGCAGTGCTAGGGGACAAGCCTACGAGCAGTACTTC.

This chain uses TRBV20-1 with TRBJ2-7; 10 nucleotides agree with TRBD2. Germline values: CDR1 DFQATT, CDR2 SNEGSKA (reference sequence). V trimming: 0 bases; J trimming: 4 bases; junction bases outside the gene matches: 6. CDR3 length: 15 amino acids. The CDR3 here is CSARDPASGSYEQYF. The CDR3 bases are TGCAGTGCTAGAGATCCGGCTAGCGGGAGTTACGAGCAGTACTTC.